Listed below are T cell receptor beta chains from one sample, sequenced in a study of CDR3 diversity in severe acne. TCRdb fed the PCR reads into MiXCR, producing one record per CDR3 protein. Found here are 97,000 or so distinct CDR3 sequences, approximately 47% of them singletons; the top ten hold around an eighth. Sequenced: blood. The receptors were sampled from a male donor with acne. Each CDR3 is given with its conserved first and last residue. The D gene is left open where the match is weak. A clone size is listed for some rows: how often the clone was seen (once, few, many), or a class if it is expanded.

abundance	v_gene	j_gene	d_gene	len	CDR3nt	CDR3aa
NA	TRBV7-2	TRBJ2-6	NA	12	TGTGCCAGCAGCTCGCGACCCAACACTGAAGCTTTC	CASSSRPNTEAF
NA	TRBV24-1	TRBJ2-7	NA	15	TGTGCCACCAGTGATCCGGGGGTCCCCAACCACGAGCAATACTTC	CATSDPGVPNHEQYF
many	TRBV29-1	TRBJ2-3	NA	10	TGCGGCGTTGAGGAAGATACGCAGTATTTT	CGVEEDTQYF
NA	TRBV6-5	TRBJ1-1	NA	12	TGTGCCAGCAGGGCGGAGGGGATTGAAACTTTCTTT	CASRAEGIETFF
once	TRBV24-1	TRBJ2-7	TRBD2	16	TGTGCCACCAGTGACTCAACTAGCGGGGGGTTGAACGTGCAGTACTTC	CATSDSTSGGLNVQYF
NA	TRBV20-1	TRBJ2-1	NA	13	TGCAGTGCCAGCATCGACGGGTACAATGAGCAGTTCTTC	CSASIDGYNEQFF
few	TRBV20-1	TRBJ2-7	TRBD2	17	TGCAGTGCTAGACCTACTACTAGCGGGAAGGGCGTATACGAGCAGTACTTC	CSARPTTSGKGVYEQYF
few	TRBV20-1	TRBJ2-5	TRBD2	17	TGCAGTGCTAGAGGAAAGGCAGCGGGGACGACGGTTATGGCCCAGTACTTC	CSARGKAAGTTVMAQYF
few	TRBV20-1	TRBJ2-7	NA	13	TGCAGTGCTAGTTCGCCGGCGGTCTACGAGCAGTACTTC	CSASSPAVYEQYF
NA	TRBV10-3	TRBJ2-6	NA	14	TGTGCCATCAGACCGGGCGAAGGGGCCAACGTCCTGACTTTC	CAIRPGEGANVLTF
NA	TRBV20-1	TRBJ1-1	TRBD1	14	TGCAGTGCTACGGATTACAGGGGTAACACTGAAGCTTTCTTT	CSATDYRGNTEAFF
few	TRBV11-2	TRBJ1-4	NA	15	TGTGCCAGCAGCTTGGCCGACCCCCGAGGCGAAAAACTGTTTTTT	CASSLADPRGEKLFF
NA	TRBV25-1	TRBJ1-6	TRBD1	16	TGTGCCAGCAGTGATAGAGGGGGACAGGATAATTCACCCCTCCACTTT	CASSDRGGQDNSPLHF
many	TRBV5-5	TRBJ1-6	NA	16	TGTGCCAGCAGCTTGGTAGGCCGGGGCAATAATTCACCCCTCCACTTT	CASSLVGRGNNSPLHF
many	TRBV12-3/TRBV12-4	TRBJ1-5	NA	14	TGTGCCACCGCAAGAGGGCAGGGCAATCAGCCCCAGCATTTT	CATARGQGNQPQHF
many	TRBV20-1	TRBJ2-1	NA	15	TGCAGTGCTCCCCCTCGGGCCAGCTCCTACAATGAGCAGTTCTTC	CSAPPRASSYNEQFF
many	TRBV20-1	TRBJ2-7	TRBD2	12	TGCAGTGCAGGACTAGCGGGAGCGGTGCAGTACTTC	CSAGLAGAVQYF
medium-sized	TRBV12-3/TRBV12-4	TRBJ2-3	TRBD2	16	TGTGCCAGCAGTTCCCACCTAGCGGGGGACACAGATACGCAGTATTTT	CASSSHLAGDTDTQYF
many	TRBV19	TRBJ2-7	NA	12	TGTGCCAGTGGCCGGGAACTTGGCGAGCAGTACTTC	CASGRELGEQYF
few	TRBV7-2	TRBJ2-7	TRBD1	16	TGTGCCAGCAGCGCATCGACCGGGACAGAGACCTACGAGCAGTACTTC	CASSASTGTETYEQYF
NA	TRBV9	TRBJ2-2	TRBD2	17	TGTGCCAGCAGCGTACACGGGACTAGCGGGATTGCCGGGGAGCTGTTTTTT	CASSVHGTSGIAGELFF
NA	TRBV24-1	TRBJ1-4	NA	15	TGTGCCACCAGTACAATACAGGGCATGGATGAAAAACTGTTTTTT	CATSTIQGMDEKLFF
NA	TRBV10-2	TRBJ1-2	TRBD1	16	TGCGCCAGCAGTGACCGGGACAGGGCTCGGGGCTATGGCTACACCTTC	CASSDRDRARGYGYTF
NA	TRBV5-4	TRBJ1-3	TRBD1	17	TGTGCCAGCAGCCCATGGACAGGAGTGAACACTGGAAACACCATATATTTT	CASSPWTGVNTGNTIYF
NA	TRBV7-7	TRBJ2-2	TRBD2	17	TGTGCTAGCAGCCCGACTACTAGCGGATACTACACCGGGGAGCTGTTTTTT	CASSPTTSGYYTGELFF
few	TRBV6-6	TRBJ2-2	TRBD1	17	TGTGCCAGCAGCTACTTCGGCAGGGGGCGAATCGGCGGGGAGCTGTTTTTT	CASSYFGRGRIGGELFF
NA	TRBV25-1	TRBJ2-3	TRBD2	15	TGTGCCAGCAGTGAATACGGGAGGGCCGCAGATACGCAGTATTTT	CASSEYGRAADTQYF
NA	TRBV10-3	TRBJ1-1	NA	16	TGTGCCATCAGTGAGGCGTGGGGCGGATTGAACACTGAAGCTTTCTTT	CAISEAWGGLNTEAFF
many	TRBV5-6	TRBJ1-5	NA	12	TGTGCCAGCAGCTTGTTCAATCAGCCCCAGCATTTT	CASSLFNQPQHF
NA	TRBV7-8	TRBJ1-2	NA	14	TGTGCCAGCAGCCCTGGAGGATCTAACTATGGCTACACCTTC	CASSPGGSNYGYTF
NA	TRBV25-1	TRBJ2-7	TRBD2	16	TGTGCCAGCAGTAAACCACCGGGACTAGCGGGAAACGAGCAGTACTTC	CASSKPPGLAGNEQYF
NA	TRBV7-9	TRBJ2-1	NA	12	TGTGCCAGCAGCCCAACAGGGCAGGAGCAGTTCTTC	CASSPTGQEQFF
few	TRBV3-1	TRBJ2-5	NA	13	TGTGCCAGCAGCCAAGATTTGGAGGAGACCCAGTACTTC	CASSQDLEETQYF
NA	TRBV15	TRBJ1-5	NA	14	TGTGCCAGCAGCGTCGGGGGGGAGGGTCAGCCCCAGCATTTT	CASSVGGEGQPQHF
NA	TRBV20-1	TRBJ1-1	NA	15	TGCAGTGCTAGCCTAAAGGGCCGCATGAACACTGAAGCTTTCTTT	CSASLKGRMNTEAFF
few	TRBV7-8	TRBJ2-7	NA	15	TGTGCCAGCAGCTCCGAGGGCGGACGGCGCTACGAGCAGTACTTC	CASSSEGGRRYEQYF
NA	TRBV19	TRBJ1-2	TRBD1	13	TGTGCCAGTAGGAGAACCGGGACAGCCGGCTACACCTTC	CASRRTGTAGYTF
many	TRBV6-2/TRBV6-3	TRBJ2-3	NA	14	TGTGCCAGCAGTTACGCTGGTAGCTCAGATACGCAGTATTTT	CASSYAGSSDTQYF
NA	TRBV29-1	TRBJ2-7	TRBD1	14	TGCAGCGTGGCAGGGGGCTCGACTTTTTACGAGCAGTACTTC	CSVAGGSTFYEQYF
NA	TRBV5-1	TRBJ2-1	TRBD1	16	TGCGCCAGCAGCGGAGGGACAGGGGGCCGGGACAATGAGCAGTTCTTC	CASSGGTGGRDNEQFF
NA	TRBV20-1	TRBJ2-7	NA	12	TGCAGTGCTAGCGGGAGCTCCTACGAGCAGTACTTT	CSASGSSYEQYF
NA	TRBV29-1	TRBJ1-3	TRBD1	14	TGCAGCGCAGGGGACAGAAAGTCTGGAAACACCATATATTTT	CSAGDRKSGNTIYF
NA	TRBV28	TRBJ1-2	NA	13	TGTGCCAGCAGTCAAGACGTTCACTATGGCTACACCTTC	CASSQDVHYGYTF
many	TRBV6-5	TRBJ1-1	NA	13	TGTGCCAGCAAGGGAGTGGGAAACACTGAAGCTTTCTTT	CASKGVGNTEAFF